This note documents a single TCR beta chain sequence. As yet, its antigen is unknown. This specimen belongs to a study of T cell responses to AZD1222 COVID-19 vaccine. V lost 4 bases and J 0 bases, leaving 16 bases between the germline ends. The germline V gene encodes CDR1 MDHEN and CDR2 SYDVKM. CDR3 length: 17 amino acids. Findings of the study overall: With dominance at 160-218 and 743-854, vaccine-associated CD4 TCRs spanned spike. Donors were largely white British and mainly female; clonal diversity was possibly underestimated. Among AZD1222 vaccinees, only five or six were seropositive at baseline.

Profiled with immunoSEQ multiplex PCR; TCRdb holds only in-frame clones, not every one. The sample has 120,000 to 150,000 clones, approximately 85% seen once. The chain couples TRBV28 to TRBJ1-5; a weak D match, TRBD1 (6 bases). The origin of this receptor is an adult who received the MenACWY meningococcal vaccine as a control. This material consisted of peripheral blood, taken 28 days after the second dose of the MenACWY control vaccine. The DNA for the CDR3 is TGTGCCAGCAGTTCCTACGGGACACTTTATAGCAATCAGCCCCAGCATTTT. It translates to CASSSYGTLYSNQPQHF.